The present entry profiles one T cell receptor (beta chain) with its context. Its antigen is not identified. This record comes from a study of T cells in localized non-small cell lung cancer. General study findings and limits: Turning up in adjacent lung were a median 57 of the top 100 tumor clones. Without multi-region sequencing, intratumor heterogeneity could not be excluded. Uninvolved adjacent lung had more T cell clonality than any other tissue, topping tumor. Longer overall survival was linked to higher blood T cell density.

Some clones are missing from TCRdb's copy, which holds only in-frame ones; the method was immunoSEQ multiplex PCR. The sample contains tens of thousands of clones, roughly 87% of which appear only once. The germline CDR1 and CDR2 sequences are ENHRY and SYGVKD. Trimming cost V 11 bases and J 5 bases, with 12 bases left between them. The CDR3 covers 11 residues. The input for sequencing was peripheral blood, taken before any cancer treatment. This sequence was found in a male donor aged 60 or over with stage I squamous cell lung carcinoma. The chain has TRBV10-3 and TRBJ1-1; D is unclear. The DNA of the CDR3 is TGTGCCGCCCGGAGGGAAACTGAAGCTTTCTTT. Translation: CAARRETEAFF.